Listed below are T cell receptor beta chains from one sample, sequenced in a study of OX40 agonist ivuxolimab in advanced cancers. Data came from immunoSEQ multiplex PCR; TCRdb stores just in-frame clones and leaves some out. The repertoire holds roughly 26,000 clones, with roughly 90% as singletons. This material consisted of CD4+ or CD8+ T cells sorted from blood, taken in a trial of the OX40 agonist ivuxolimab. These receptors came from an adult with an advanced solid tumor such as melanoma, head and neck, liver or kidney cancer. Both conserved end residues are part of each CDR3. A D gene is named only where the DNA matches it firmly. Some rows have no size entry. The others give once, few or many, or a class for an expanded clone.

d_call clone_size j_call v_call cdr3_aa cdr3_nt
- - TRBJ2-7 TRBV5-5 CASSYMPGAYEQYF TGTGCCAGCAGCTATATGCCAGGAGCCTACGAGCAGTACTTC
- - TRBJ2-1 TRBV10-3 CAIRTETADLNEQFF TGTGCCATCAGGACAGAGACGGCCGACCTCAATGAGCAGTTCTTC
- few TRBJ2-7 TRBV30 CAWSGGLSSYEQYF TGTGCCTGGAGTGGAGGACTTAGCTCCTACGAGCAGTACTTC
TRBD1 medium-sized TRBJ2-7 TRBV14 CASSQWNLRGTAYEQYF TGTGCCAGCAGCCAGTGGAACCTCAGGGGGACAGCCTACGAGCAGTACTTC
TRBD1 - TRBJ2-5 TRBV28 CASSLGDRVSQETQYF TGTGCCAGCAGTTTAGGAGACAGGGTATCACAAGAGACCCAGTACTTC
- - TRBJ1-1 TRBV4-1 CASSQVDSYEAFF TGCGCCAGCAGCCAAGTTGACAGTTATGAAGCTTTCTTT
- - TRBJ2-7 TRBV13 CASSSALYYNGEQYF TGTGCCAGCAGCTCTGCCTTGTACTACAACGGCGAGCAGTACTTC
- - TRBJ2-2 TRBV9 CASSFWGEPRNTGELFF TGTGCCAGCAGCTTCTGGGGCGAACCCAGGAACACCGGGGAGCTGTTTTTT
- - TRBJ1-1 TRBV11-2 CASSSRLEAFF TGTGCCAGCAGCTCCCGACTTGAAGCTTTCTTT
- - TRBJ1-5 TRBV19 CASSIQGYSNQPQHF TGTGCCAGTAGTATACAGGGCTATAGCAATCAGCCCCAGCATTTT
TRBD2 - TRBJ2-3 TRBV6-4 CASSDTGGRTDTQYF TGTGCCAGCAGTGATACGGGGGGACGCACAGATACGCAGTATTTT
- - TRBJ2-1 TRBV21-1 CASSKGQRDRAYNEQFF TGTGCCAGCAGCAAAGGGCAGCGGGACAGGGCCTACAATGAGCAGTTCTTC
- - TRBJ2-1 TRBV27 CASSSGSGYNEQFF TGTGCCAGCAGTTCCGGGAGCGGGTACAATGAGCAGTTCTTC
- - TRBJ1-3 TRBV4-1 CASGGTNSGNTTYF TGCGCCAGTGGCGGAACCAACTCTGGAAACACCACATATTTT
- - TRBJ2-5 TRBV7-9 CASSSLSGHFQETQYF TGTGCCAGCAGCTCTCTCAGCGGACATTTCCAAGAGACCCAGTACTTC
TRBD2 - TRBJ2-1 TRBV27 CASREGASGRLWDEQFF TGTGCCAGCCGCGAAGGGGCTAGCGGGAGGCTATGGGATGAGCAGTTCTTC